These T cell receptor beta chains were read from a single sample in a study of spatial heterogeneity in lung cancer. Each CDR3 protein is one row after TCRdb ran MiXCR on the 5' RACE reads. The sample has about 21,000 distinct CDR3 sequences; roughly 4.5% are singletons. Source: PBMCs, taken at surgery. The receptors shown here come from a male donor with early-stage non-small cell lung cancer. CDR3s include the opening cysteine and the closing phenylalanine or tryptophan. Each record gives: clone size, J gene, D gene, V gene, CDR3 DNA, CDR3 protein. A D gene is named only where the DNA matches it firmly. The size of a clone is reported for some rows only, either as once, few or many, or as a class for expanded clones.

few TRBJ1-1 - TRBV20-1 TGCAGTGCCAAATCACCGAACACTGAAGCTTTCTTT CSAKSPNTEAFF
many TRBJ1-3 TRBD1 TRBV5-1 TGCGCCAGCAGCTTGAAGACAGGGGCTGGAAACACCATATATTTT CASSLKTGAGNTIYF
many TRBJ1-3 - TRBV6-1 TGTGCCAGCAGTGAGTGGAACACCATATATTTT CASSEWNTIYF
few TRBJ1-1 - TRBV19 TGTGCCAGTAGTCCCTCCGGAGTGTGGACTGAAGCTTTCTTT CASSPSGVWTEAFF
many TRBJ2-4 - TRBV6-5 TGTGCCAGCAGTTACTCGATTAGGTCAGGGACGAAAAACATTCAGTACTTC CASSYSIRSGTKNIQYF
many TRBJ1-2 - TRBV20-1 TGCAGTGCTAGAGATCCTACAGGGTATAATACTAACTATGGCTACACCTTC CSARDPTGYNTNYGYTF
few TRBJ2-1 TRBD1 TRBV20-1 TGCAGTGCTAGAGTACAGGGGGCTTACAATGAGCAGTTCTTC CSARVQGAYNEQFF
many TRBJ2-1 TRBD1 TRBV15 TGTGCCACCAGCAGCTGGGACAGGAACAATGAGCAGTTCTTC CATSSWDRNNEQFF
medium-sized TRBJ1-4 - TRBV30 TGTGCCTGGAGTCCCGGCGTTGCAACTAATGAAAAACTGTTTTTT CAWSPGVATNEKLFF
medium-sized TRBJ2-1 - TRBV11-2 TGTGCCAGCAGCTTAGTTCTAGACCTAGCTGGGGGCCCCCTGATCTTC CASSLVLDLAGGPLIF
many TRBJ2-6 TRBD1 TRBV12-3/TRBV12-4 TGTGCCAGCAGTTTTGGGACAGGCCGATCTGGGGCCAACGTCCTGACTTTC CASSFGTGRSGANVLTF
- TRBJ2-5 - TRBV5-6 TGTGCCAGCAGTTGGGGACCGGGTGAAGAGACCCAGTACTTC CASSWGPGEETQYF
- TRBJ2-7 TRBD2 TRBV4-2 TGTGCCAGCAGCCAAGCTAAGACTAGCGGGAGTTCCGAGCAGTACTTC CASSQAKTSGSSEQYF
many TRBJ2-7 TRBD1 TRBV6-5 TGTGCCAGCAGGGACAGGGTCTACGAGCAGTACTTC CASRDRVYEQYF
many TRBJ1-2 - TRBV3-1 TGTGCCAGCAGCCTACGACAGGTTACGAATGGCTACACCTTC CASSLRQVTNGYTF
- TRBJ1-2 - TRBV12-3/TRBV12-4 TGTGCCAGCAGGCCCAGGGGTAACTATGGCTACACCTTC CASRPRGNYGYTF
few TRBJ1-6 TRBD1 TRBV18 TGTGCCAGCTCGCAAACGGGACAGAATAATTCACCCCTCCACTTT CASSQTGQNNSPLHF
many TRBJ2-1 TRBD2 TRBV20-1 TGCAGTGCTAGCCCTAGCGGGGACAATGAGCAGTTCTTC CSASPSGDNEQFF
few TRBJ2-4 - TRBV6-1 TGTGCCAGCAGTGAGGGGGGTACCAAAAACATTCAGTACTTC CASSEGGTKNIQYF
medium-sized TRBJ1-3 - TRBV4-3 TGCGCCAGCAGCCAAGAACCGAGGGTCCTATCCTCTGGAAACACCATATATTTT CASSQEPRVLSSGNTIYF
many TRBJ2-4 - TRBV20-1 TGCAGTGCCACGTCGGCTAGAAAGGCCAAAAACATTCAGTACTTC CSATSARKAKNIQYF
- TRBJ2-2 - TRBV9 TGTGCCAGCAGCGTAAGTGGTAGCCAGAACACCGGGGAGCTGTTTTTT CASSVSGSQNTGELFF
many TRBJ2-2 TRBD2 TRBV6-2/TRBV6-3 TGTGCCAGCAGTCTGCGGAGCGGGGACACCGGGGAGCTGTTTTTT CASSLRSGDTGELFF
few TRBJ1-1 TRBD1 TRBV6-5 TGTGCCAGCAGTTACGGGGGACAGGGGAAAACTGAAGCTTTCTTT CASSYGGQGKTEAFF
many TRBJ2-3 TRBD1 TRBV20-1 TGCAGTGCTAGACCCTGGGACAGCCACACAGATACGCAGTATTTT CSARPWDSHTDTQYF
- TRBJ2-7 - TRBV20-1 TGCAGTGCTAGAGATCCCGCTAGCGCCTCCTACGAGCAGTACTTC CSARDPASASYEQYF
many TRBJ2-1 TRBD1 TRBV7-9 TGTGCCAGCAGCCCTTCAGGGGACAGAACTCTCAATGAGCAGTTCTTC CASSPSGDRTLNEQFF
- TRBJ1-1 - TRBV20-1 TGCAGTGCGCAAGGCACTGAAGCTTTCTTT CSAQGTEAFF
- TRBJ1-2 TRBD1 TRBV20-1 TGCAGTGCTAGGATTGCGGGACAGCCGGCGGGCTATGGCTACACCTTC CSARIAGQPAGYGYTF
many TRBJ1-2 TRBD1 TRBV5-4 TGTGCCAGCAGCGCCTACGGGACAGATGGCTACACCTTC CASSAYGTDGYTF
many TRBJ2-4 - TRBV14 TGTGCCAGCAGCCAAGCAGGGGACGTAGCCAAAAACATTCAGTACTTC CASSQAGDVAKNIQYF
few TRBJ1-6 - TRBV7-8 TGTGCCAGCAGCCGAAATCAGGAGCAATCACCCCTCCACTTT CASSRNQEQSPLHF
medium-sized TRBJ2-3 - TRBV18 TGTGCCAGCTCCCCCTCAGGCGATACGCAGTATTTT CASSPSGDTQYF
many TRBJ2-1 TRBD2 TRBV19 TGTGCCAGTAGTTCGAGCGGGAGGGACTACAATGAGCAGTTCTTC CASSSSGRDYNEQFF
many TRBJ2-3 TRBD2 TRBV27 TGTGCCACCGCACCGGGACTAGGATCCGATACGCAGTATTTT CATAPGLGSDTQYF
- TRBJ2-7 - TRBV20-1 TGCAGTGCTAGAGTCAGGGAGTACGAGCAGTACTTC CSARVREYEQYF
many TRBJ2-7 - TRBV6-5 TGTGCCAGCAGTTTAAAACCCCTGGGGGCCTACGAGCAGTACTTC CASSLKPLGAYEQYF
many TRBJ2-4 TRBD2 TRBV9 TGTGCCAGCAGCGTAGGAACTAGCGGGAGTTGGGAAAACATTCAGTACTTC CASSVGTSGSWENIQYF
many TRBJ2-5 TRBD2 TRBV10-3 TGTGCCATCAGTGAGCAAGGGACTATAAAAGAGACCCAGTACTTC CAISEQGTIKETQYF
many TRBJ2-5 - TRBV6-5 TGTGCCAGCAGCCGCAAAGGGGGAATCAGTGGAGAGACCCAGTACTTC CASSRKGGISGETQYF